Shown below are 9 T cell receptor beta chains from a single sample sequenced in a study of blood T cells in healthy people across ages (dated by TCRdb to about 2015). The library was produced with 5' RACE. Sequencing was carried out with an Illumina HiSeq 2500. A second PCR of about 6 to 12 cycles was run with a J-beta primer mix and a sample-barcoded 5' primer. TCRdb cleaned the public reads at Q25 with fastp, built clones with MiXCR and kept in-frame beta chains. Rows matching on CDR3 protein sequence are summarized as one entry with the most common DNA and genes. The sample profile shows around 710,000 distinct CDR3 sequences; about 40% of them were found once. More than 20% of the sample goes to the ten largest clones. The specimen sequenced was blood. The receptors shown here come from a woman aged 55-75 years in good health.

V usage is TRBV11-2 and J usage is TRBJ2-3; 15 nucleotides line up with TRBD2. Per the germline V gene, CDR1 is SGHAT and CDR2 is FQNNGV. This CDR3 spans 16 amino acids. V trimming: 5 bases; J trimming: 5 bases; junction bases outside the gene matches: 5. DNA of the CDR3: TGTGCCAGCAGCGGACTAGCGGGAGGGCCTCAAGATACGCAGTATTTT. Amino acid sequence: CASSGLAGGPQDTQYF. Complete variable domain (other parts from reference TRBV11-2 and TRBJ2-3): EAGVAQSPRYKIIEKRQSVAFWCNPISGHATLYWYQQILGQGPKLLIQFQNNGVVDDSQLPKDRFSAERLKGVDSTLKIQPAKLEDSAVYLCASSGLAGGPQDTQYFGPGTRLTVL.

The chain couples TRBV4-1 to TRBJ2-5; perhaps TRBD2 as D (6 bases). The V gene lost 4 bases and the J gene lost 7 bases, with 19 bases spanning the gap. The CDR3 runs to 15 residues. From germline, CDR1 is MGHRA and CDR2 YSYEKL. The CDR3 loop is CASSPGGMTEGTQYF. Here the CDR3 DNA reads TGCGCCAGCAGCCCTGGAGGGATGACAGAGGGGACCCAGTACTTC.

The chain recombines TRBV4-1 with TRBJ2-7; D gene uncertain. This CDR3 has 16 residues. Germline V lookup: CDR1 MGHRA, CDR2 YSYEKL. The V end lost 0 bases, the J end lost 2 bases, and 14 bases lay between the germline ends. CDR3 residues: CASSQDPDGLTYEQYF. CDR3 nucleotides: TGCGCCAGCAGCCAAGACCCGGACGGATTAACCTACGAGCAGTACTTC.

The chain joins TRBV12-3 or TRBV12-4 to TRBJ2-5; the D gene is possibly TRBD1 (6 bases). Trimming pared 4 bases from V and 2 bases from J, leaving 8 bases between. The CDR3 loop spans 13 amino acids. CDR3 coding DNA: TGTGCCAGCAGTTGGACAGCGCAAGAGACCCAGTACTTC. It specifies CASSWTAQETQYF.

This clonotype was detected ten times or more. The V call is TRBV10-3, the J call TRBJ2-7, with D hard to call. This CDR3 region has 12 residues. The V and J ends lost 5 bases and 3 bases respectively, with 8 bases between them. The V gene's germline CDR1 is ENHRY and CDR2 SYGVKD. CDR3 in DNA: TGTGCCATCAGTACTGGGTACTACGAGCAGTACTTC. This encodes CAISTGYYEQYF.

This clonotype was detected once. The genes are TRBV4-2 and TRBJ2-5, with TRBD2 matching 12 bases. The CDR3 extends over 16 amino acids. Germline values: CDR1 LGHNA, CDR2 YNFKEQ. Losses at the gene ends were 1 base for V and 11 bases for J; bases not matched to a gene: 11. For the CDR3, the DNA is TGTGCCAGCAGCCAAGTTGGACTAGCGGGGTATAATGAGCAGTACTTC. Protein product: CASSQVGLAGYNEQYF.

The V and J genes are TRBV7-3 and TRBJ1-2; D is unclear. With 0 bases removed from V and 8 bases from J, the gap between germline ends came to 13 bases. The CDR3 contains 14 residues. Germline-derived CDR1 and CDR2 are SGHTA and FQGTGA. CDR3 in DNA: TGTGCCAGCAGCTTAACGCGTCTCCTCGAGGGCTACACCTTC. Its protein is CASSLTRLLEGYTF.

Only a few counts were recorded for this clonotype. The chain carries TRBV5-5 and TRBJ2-1; D remains ambiguous. CDR3 size: 15 residues. Looked up from germline, CDR1 is SGHKS and CDR2 is YYEKEE (reference sequence). V was pared by 4 bases and J by 6 bases, with 17 bases between. CDR3 region: CASSPTGRVGNEQFF. The CDR3 DNA reads as TGTGCCAGCAGCCCCACCGGTCGGGTCGGCAATGAGCAGTTCTTC.

The chain couples TRBV11-1 to TRBJ2-1; D might be TRBD1 or TRBD2, each matching 5 bases. The V gene's germline CDR1 is SGHAT and CDR2 FQDESV (reference sequence). V was cut by 5 bases and J by 1 base, with 9 bases left in between. The CDR3 is made up of 14 amino acids. CDR3 loop: CASSPWGSYNEQFF. CDR3 bases: TGTGCCAGCAGCCCCTGGGGGTCCTACAATGAGCAGTTCTTC.